This record concerns one TCR beta chain sequence. This sample was included in a study of cytomegalovirus exposure and HLA in healthy donors. J was trimmed by 7 bases and V by 3 bases; bases with no gene match: 3. From germline, CDR1 is MDHEN and CDR2 SYDVKM. The CDR3 extends over 14 amino acids. In the PCR, 60 Vbeta and 13 Jbeta primers were used. Sequencing was performed with immunoSEQ multiplex PCR; in TCRdb, only in-frame clones are kept and a portion is missing. The sample has around 250,000 clones, around 81% seen once. Sequencing was done on a sample of PBMCs. This TCR was sampled from a woman aged 55-69 years in good health and CMV-seropositive. The rearrangement joins TRBV28 to TRBJ2-1; TRBD2 agrees at 10 bases. As DNA, the CDR3 is TGTGCCAGCAGTTTTACTAGCGGGAATAATGAGCAGTTCTTC. It translates to CASSFTSGNNEQFF.